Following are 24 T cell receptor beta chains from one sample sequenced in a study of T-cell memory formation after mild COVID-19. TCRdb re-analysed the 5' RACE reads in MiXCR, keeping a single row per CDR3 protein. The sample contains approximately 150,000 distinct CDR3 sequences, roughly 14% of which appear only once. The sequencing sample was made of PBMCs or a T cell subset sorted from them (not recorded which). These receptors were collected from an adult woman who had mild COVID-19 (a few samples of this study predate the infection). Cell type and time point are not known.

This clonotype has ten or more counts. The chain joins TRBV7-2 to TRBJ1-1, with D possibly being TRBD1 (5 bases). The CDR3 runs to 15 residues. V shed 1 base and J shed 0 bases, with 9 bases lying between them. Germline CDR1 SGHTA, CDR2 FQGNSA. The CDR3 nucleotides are TGTGCCAGCAGCTTAGGGGGGGGTGTGAACACTGAAGCTTTCTTT. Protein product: CASSLGGGVNTEAFF.

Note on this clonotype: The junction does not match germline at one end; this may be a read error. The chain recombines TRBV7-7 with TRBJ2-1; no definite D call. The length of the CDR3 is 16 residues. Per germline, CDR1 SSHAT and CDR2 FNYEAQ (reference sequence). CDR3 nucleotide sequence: TGTGCTAGCAGCCCATCTGACTCCGGCTCCTACAATGAGCAGTTCTTC. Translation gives CASSPSDSGSYNEQFF. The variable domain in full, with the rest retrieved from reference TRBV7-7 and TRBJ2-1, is GAGVSQSPRYKVTKRGQDVTLRCDPISSHATLYWYQQALGQGPEFLTYFNYEAQPDKSGLPSDRFSAERPEGSISTLTIQRTEQRDSAMYRCASSPSDSGSYNEQFFGPGTRLTVL.

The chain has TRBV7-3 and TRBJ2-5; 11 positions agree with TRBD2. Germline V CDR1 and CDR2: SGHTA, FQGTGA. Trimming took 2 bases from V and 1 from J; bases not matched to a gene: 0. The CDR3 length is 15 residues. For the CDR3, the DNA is TGTGCCAGCAGCTTAGGGACTAGCGGCCAAGAGACCCAGTACTTC. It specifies CASSLGTSGQETQYF.

The CDR3 bases are TGTGCCAGCAGCCCACTACTCCAGCGGGGGGACGATGAGCAGTTCTTC. It encodes CASSPLLQRGDDEQFF. This sequence joins TRBV7-3 and TRBJ2-1, with 9 nucleotides matching TRBD2. The CDR3 loop spans 16 amino acids. Losses at the gene ends were 5 bases for V and 8 bases for J; bases not matched to a gene: 13. Per germline, CDR1 SGHTA and CDR2 FQGTGA.

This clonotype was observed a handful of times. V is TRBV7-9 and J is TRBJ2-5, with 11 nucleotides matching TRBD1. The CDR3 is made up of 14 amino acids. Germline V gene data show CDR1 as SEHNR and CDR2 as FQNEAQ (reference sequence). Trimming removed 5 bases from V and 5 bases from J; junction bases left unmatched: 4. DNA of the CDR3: TGTGCCAGCAGCCGGGACAGGGGGTCGGAGACCCAGTACTTC. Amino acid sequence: CASSRDRGSETQYF. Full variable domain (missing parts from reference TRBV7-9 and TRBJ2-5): DTGVSQNPRHKITKRGQNVTFRCDPISEHNRLYWYRQTLGQGPEFLTYFQNEAQLEKSRLLSDRFSAERPKGSFSTLEIQRTEQGDSAMYLCASSRDRGSETQYFGPGTRLLVL.

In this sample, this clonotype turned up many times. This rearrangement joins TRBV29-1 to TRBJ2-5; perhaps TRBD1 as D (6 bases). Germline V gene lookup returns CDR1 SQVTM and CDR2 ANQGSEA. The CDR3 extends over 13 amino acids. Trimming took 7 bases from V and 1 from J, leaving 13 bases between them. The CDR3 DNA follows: TGCAGCGAGACGGGACAACTCCAAGAGACCCAGTACTTC. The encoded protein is CSETGQLQETQYF.

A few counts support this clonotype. The CDR3 DNA follows: TGTGCCAGCAGCTTGGATTTAGCGGGGATGAGAAACATTCAGTACTTC. Protein product: CASSLDLAGMRNIQYF. The gene calls are TRBV5-5 and TRBJ2-4; TRBD2 matches at 8 bases. Germline lookup yields CDR1 SGHKS and CDR2 YYEKEE (reference sequence). The CDR3 length is 16 residues. V was clipped by 0 bases and J by 6 bases; unmatched bases: 8.

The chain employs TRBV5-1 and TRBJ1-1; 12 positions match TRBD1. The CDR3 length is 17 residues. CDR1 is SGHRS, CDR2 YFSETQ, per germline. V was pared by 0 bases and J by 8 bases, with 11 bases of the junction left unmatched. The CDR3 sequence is CASSLGPGTGGAREAFF. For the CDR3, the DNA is TGCGCCAGCAGCTTGGGACCCGGGACAGGGGGCGCGCGGGAAGCTTTCTTT.

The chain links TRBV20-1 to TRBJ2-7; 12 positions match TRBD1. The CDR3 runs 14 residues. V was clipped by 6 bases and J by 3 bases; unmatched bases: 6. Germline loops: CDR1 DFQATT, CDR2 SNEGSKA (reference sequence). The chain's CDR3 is CSAGGQGAHYEQYF. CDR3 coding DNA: TGCAGTGCGGGGGGACAGGGGGCCCACTACGAGCAGTACTTC.

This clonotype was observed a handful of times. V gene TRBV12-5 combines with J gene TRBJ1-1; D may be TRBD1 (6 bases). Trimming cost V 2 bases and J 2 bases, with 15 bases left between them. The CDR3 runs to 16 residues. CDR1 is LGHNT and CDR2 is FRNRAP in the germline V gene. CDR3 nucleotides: TGTGCTAGTGGTTTGAGTCAGGGGTTCATAAACACTGAAGCTTTCTTT. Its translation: CASGLSQGFINTEAFF.

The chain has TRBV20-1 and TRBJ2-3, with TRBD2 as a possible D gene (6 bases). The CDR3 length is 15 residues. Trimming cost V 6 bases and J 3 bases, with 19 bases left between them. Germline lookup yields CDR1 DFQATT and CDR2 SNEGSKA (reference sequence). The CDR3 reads CSASFYGAGTDTQYF. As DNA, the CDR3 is TGCAGTGCCTCGTTTTACGGGGCGGGGACAGATACGCAGTATTTT.

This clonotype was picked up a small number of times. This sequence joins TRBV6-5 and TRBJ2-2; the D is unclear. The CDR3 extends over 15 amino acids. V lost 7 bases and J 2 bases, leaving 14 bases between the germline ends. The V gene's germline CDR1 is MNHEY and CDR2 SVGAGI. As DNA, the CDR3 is TGTGCCAGCACCCCAGGATTCATAAACACCGGGGAGCTGTTTTTT. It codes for CASTPGFINTGELFF.

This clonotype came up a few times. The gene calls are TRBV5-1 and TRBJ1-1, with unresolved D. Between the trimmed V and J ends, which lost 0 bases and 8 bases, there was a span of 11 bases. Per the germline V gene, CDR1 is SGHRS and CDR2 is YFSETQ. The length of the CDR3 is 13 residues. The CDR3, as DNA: TGCGCCAGCAGCTTGGCCGTACAGAACGAAGCTTTCTTT. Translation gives CASSLAVQNEAFF.

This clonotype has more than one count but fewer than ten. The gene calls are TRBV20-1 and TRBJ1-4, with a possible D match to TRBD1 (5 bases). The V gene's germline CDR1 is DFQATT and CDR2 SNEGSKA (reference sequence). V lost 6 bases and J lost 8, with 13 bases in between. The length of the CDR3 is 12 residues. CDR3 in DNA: TGCAGTGCCGTCTTTGGGGGGGAAAAACTGTTTTTT. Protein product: CSAVFGGEKLFF.

The CDR3 loop reads CASSLLMGDTQYF. The DNA for the CDR3 is TGTGCCAGCAGCTTATTGATGGGAGATACGCAGTATTTT. The genes are TRBV11-3 and TRBJ2-3; D ambiguous. The CDR3 consists of 13 residues. CDR1 is SGHNT, CDR2 YENEEA, per germline. Trimming removed 2 bases from V and 5 bases from J, with 8 bases in between.

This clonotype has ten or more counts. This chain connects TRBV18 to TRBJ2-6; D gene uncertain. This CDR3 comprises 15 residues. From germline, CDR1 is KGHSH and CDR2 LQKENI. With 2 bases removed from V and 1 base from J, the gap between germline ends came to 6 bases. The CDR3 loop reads CASSPGNSGANVLTF. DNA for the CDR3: TGTGCCAGCTCACCAGGGAATTCTGGGGCCAACGTCCTGACTTTC.

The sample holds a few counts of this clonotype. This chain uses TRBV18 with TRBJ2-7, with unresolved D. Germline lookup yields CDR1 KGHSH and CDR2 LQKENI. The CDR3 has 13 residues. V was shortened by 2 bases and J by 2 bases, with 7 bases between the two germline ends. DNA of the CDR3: TGTGCCAGCTCACCAGACCAAGCCTACGAGCAGTACTTC. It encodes CASSPDQAYEQYF.

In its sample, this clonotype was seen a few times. In DNA, the CDR3 is TGTGCCAGCAGCCCGCTAGCGGGAGCGGATGGAGATACGCAGTATTTT. Translating gives CASSPLAGADGDTQYF. V gene TRBV14 combines with J gene TRBJ2-3; TRBD2 matches 10 bases. The CDR3 is made up of 16 amino acids. The germline V gene has CDR1 SGHDN and CDR2 FVKESK. V shed 4 bases, J shed 5 bases, and the junction held 9 bases outside the gene matches.

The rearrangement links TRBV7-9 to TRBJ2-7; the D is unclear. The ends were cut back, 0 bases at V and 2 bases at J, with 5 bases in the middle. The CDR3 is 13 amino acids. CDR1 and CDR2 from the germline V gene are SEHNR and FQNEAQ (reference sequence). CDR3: CASSLAPTYEQYF. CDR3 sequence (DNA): TGTGCCAGCAGCTTAGCGCCTACCTACGAGCAGTACTTC.

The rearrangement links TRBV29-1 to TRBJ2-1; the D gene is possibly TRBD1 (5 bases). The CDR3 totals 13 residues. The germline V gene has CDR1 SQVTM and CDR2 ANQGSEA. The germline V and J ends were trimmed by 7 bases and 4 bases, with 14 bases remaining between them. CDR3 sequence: CSGGGVSYNEQFF. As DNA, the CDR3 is TGCAGCGGGGGCGGAGTATCTTACAATGAGCAGTTCTTC.

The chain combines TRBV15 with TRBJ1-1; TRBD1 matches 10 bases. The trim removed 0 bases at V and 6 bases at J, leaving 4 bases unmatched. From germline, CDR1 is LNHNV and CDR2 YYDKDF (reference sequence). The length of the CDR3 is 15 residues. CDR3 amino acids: CATSRDDRGLSEAFF. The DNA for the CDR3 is TGTGCCACCAGCAGAGACGACAGGGGGCTTTCTGAAGCTTTCTTT.

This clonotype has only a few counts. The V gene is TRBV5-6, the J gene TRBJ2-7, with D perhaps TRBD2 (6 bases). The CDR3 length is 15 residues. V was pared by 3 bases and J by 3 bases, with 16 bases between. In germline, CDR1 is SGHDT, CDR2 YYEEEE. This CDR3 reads CASSSERRGGYEQYF. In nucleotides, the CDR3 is TGTGCCAGCAGCTCTGAACGGCGGGGAGGCTACGAGCAGTACTTC.

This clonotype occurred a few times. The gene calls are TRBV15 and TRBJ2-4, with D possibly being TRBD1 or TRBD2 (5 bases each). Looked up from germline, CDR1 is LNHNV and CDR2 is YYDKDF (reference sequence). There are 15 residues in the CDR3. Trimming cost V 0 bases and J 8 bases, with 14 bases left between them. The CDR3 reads CATSRDDRDVYIQYF. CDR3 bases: TGTGCCACCAGCAGAGATGACCGGGACGTATACATTCAGTACTTC.

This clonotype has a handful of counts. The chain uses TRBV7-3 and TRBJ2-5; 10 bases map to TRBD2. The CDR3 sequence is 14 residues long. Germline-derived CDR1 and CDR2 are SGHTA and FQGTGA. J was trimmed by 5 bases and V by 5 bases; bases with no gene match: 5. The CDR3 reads CASSPMGLAETQYF. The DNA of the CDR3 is TGTGCCAGCAGCCCAATGGGACTAGCGGAGACCCAGTACTTC. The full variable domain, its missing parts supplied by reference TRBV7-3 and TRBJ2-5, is GAGVSQTPSNKVTEKGKYVELRCDPISGHTALYWYRQSLGQGPEFLIYFQGTGAADDSGLPNDRFFAVRPEGSVSTLKIQRTERGDSAVYLCASSPMGLAETQYFGPGTRLLVL.